Following are 2 T cell receptor beta chains from one sample sequenced in a study of CD8+CD57+ T cells in acquired aplastic anemia. The study profiled TCR beta VDJ and CDR3 using genomic DNA as template. TCRdb called the reads again in MiXCR, with one record for every CDR3 protein. The sample has about 190,000 distinct CDR3 sequences, roughly 56% seen once. Sequencing was carried out using sorted CD4+, CD8+, or CD8+CD57+ T cells (not recorded which) from PBMCs. The receptors stem from a human donor in good health, serving as a control.

The V call is TRBV20-1, the J call TRBJ2-7; no firm D call. The CDR3 runs 14 residues. The germline gives CDR1 DFQATT, CDR2 SNEGSKA (reference sequence). The germline V and J ends were trimmed by 5 bases and 3 bases, with 17 bases remaining between them. CDR3 in DNA: TGCAGTGCTTCGTACCCCCGCCCCCACTACGAGCAGTACTTC. Translating it yields CSASYPRPHYEQYF.

On this clonotype itself: The CDR3 carries no conserved terminal phenylalanine or tryptophan, so it likely arises from a read error. The chain combines TRBV30 with TRBJ1-2, with D tentatively TRBD1 (6 bases). CDR3 length equals 13 residues. The V gene lost 2 bases and the J gene lost 4 bases, with 11 bases spanning the gap. Germline V gives CDR1 GTSNPN, CDR2 SVGIG (reference sequence). In DNA, the CDR3 is TGTGCCTGGAGTTTGAGGGGGAGCTATGGCTACACCCTC. This sequence encodes CAWSLRGSYGYTL.